The 5 T cell receptor beta chains in this list originate from one sample, sequenced in a study of identical twins. TCRdb itself ran the 5' RACE reads through MiXCR, one entry per CDR3 protein. The table lists 400,000 to 650,000 distinct CDR3 sequences, roughly a fifth of them singletons. This sample was also put to use in a study of T cells expressing NK-cell markers.

Sequenced sample: CD4+ T cells sorted from blood. Every receptor here comes from a woman between 18 and 30 years old in good health.

V and J are TRBV7-9 and TRBJ2-3; 14 bases line up with TRBD2. The CDR3 length is 16 residues. Germline CDR1 and CDR2: SEHNR and FQNEAQ (reference sequence). With 5 bases clipped from V and 5 bases from J, the junction kept 6 bases outside the gene matches. In DNA, the CDR3 is TGTGCCAGCAGCCCGGGACTAGCGGGAGTAAAAGATACGCAGTATTTT. It specifies CASSPGLAGVKDTQYF.

This clonotype was detected ten times or more. J is TRBJ1-6 and V is TRBV20-1; weak D call: TRBD1 (5 bases). V was trimmed by 6 bases and J by 6 bases, leaving 12 bases between them. Germline CDR1 reads DFQATT; CDR2 reads SNEGSKA (reference sequence). CDR3 length equals 13 residues. Here the CDR3 DNA reads TGCAGTGCCCTCCTGGGACCTAATTCACCCCTCCACTTT. Its protein product is CSALLGPNSPLHF.

On this clonotype itself: The junction departs from germline at one end; a sequencing error may be responsible. J is TRBJ2-5 and V is TRBV9, with a weak D call TRBD2 (5 bases). CDR1 is SGDLS and CDR2 is YYNGEE in the germline V gene. The CDR3 has 14 residues. CDR3 nucleotides: TGTGCCAGCAGCCCGAGACTACTCCAAGAGACCCAGAACTTC. Its protein product is CASSPRLLQETQNF.

The table lists this clonotype with a few counts. This chain uses TRBV20-1 with TRBJ1-5; D possibly corresponds to TRBD1 (5 bases). V was trimmed by 3 bases and J by 5 bases, leaving 11 bases between them. Germline CDR1 DFQATT, CDR2 SNEGSKA (reference sequence). The CDR3 covers 13 residues. The CDR3 loop is CSARTVEDQPQHF. CDR3 nucleotides: TGCAGTGCTAGGACAGTCGAAGATCAGCCCCAGCATTTT.

This clonotype was seen a handful of times. The chain employs TRBV5-1 and TRBJ2-1; 12 nucleotides line up with TRBD2. Per germline, CDR1 SGHRS and CDR2 YFSETQ. Trimming at V came to 6 bases and at J to 6 bases, leaving 1 base not matched to a gene. CDR3 size: 13 residues. CDR3: CASTSGGANEQFF. Written as DNA, the CDR3 is TGCGCCAGCACTAGCGGGGGGGCCAATGAGCAGTTCTTC.